What follows are 11 T cell receptor beta chains derived from one specimen sequenced in a study of vaccination and CD4 T cells after COVID-19. As to time point: late sampling 161 to 241 days after vaccination in a few convalescent patients. This sample's treatment: approximately 9-day PBMC culture with coronavirus spike peptide pools or control peptides (ViraFEST assay). Cultured CD4+ T cells had their DNA profiled by the Oncomine TCR Beta short-read assay. TCRdb used MiXCR to reprocess the PCR reads, holding one entry per CDR3 protein. The repertoire includes over 15,000 distinct CDR3 sequences, around 50% of them detected once, and less than 20% sits in the top ten. Their target antigens are unknown. The sample was CD4+ T cells from blood, cultured in vitro, taken about 7 months after SARS-CoV-2 vaccination. The receptor source for this set is a human donor who had recovered from COVID-19.

The CDR3 DNA reads as TGCAGTGCCACCGCCCCTACCTACGAGCAGTACTTC. It translates to CSATAPTYEQYF. This rearrangement joins TRBV20-1 to TRBJ2-7; D not certain. The CDR3 sequence is 12 residues long. Germline CDR1 is DFQATT and CDR2 is SNEGSKA (reference sequence). V gave up 6 bases and J gave up 2 bases, with 11 bases separating them.

The chain employs TRBV7-2 and TRBJ1-5; D gene unclear. From germline, CDR1 is SGHTA and CDR2 FQGNSA. The CDR3 covers 14 residues. V was cut by 5 bases and J by 0 bases, with 8 bases left in between. The CDR3 protein is CASSVTSSNQPQHF. In nucleotides, the CDR3 is TGTGCCAGCAGCGTAACTAGTAGCAATCAGCCCCAGCATTTT.

As to this clonotype: One end of the junction fails to match germline, which may point to a read error. This rearrangement joins TRBV20-1 to TRBJ1-6; tentative D call: TRBD1 (5 bases). Germline values: CDR1 DFQATT, CDR2 SNEGSKA (reference sequence). The CDR3 runs 13 residues. The CDR3 DNA sequence: TGCAGTGCCAGAGACAGCTATAATTCACCCCTCCACTTT. This codes for CSARDSYNSPLHF.

This clonotype came up a few times. The chain couples TRBV4-1 to TRBJ2-1, with TRBD2 as a possible D gene (5 bases). This CDR3 region has 15 residues. CDR1 MGHRA and CDR2 YSYEKL come from the germline V gene. V dropped 3 bases and J dropped 0 bases, with 9 bases sitting between them. CDR3 region: CASSQSGSSYNEQFF. The CDR3 nucleotides read TGCGCCAGCAGCCAGAGCGGTTCCTCCTACAATGAGCAGTTCTTC.

The chain employs TRBV7-3 and TRBJ1-6, with D uncertain. CDR1 and CDR2 from the germline V gene are SGHTA and FQGTGA. This CDR3 is built from 15 residues. The germline V and J ends were trimmed by 1 base and 9 bases, with 13 bases remaining between them. The CDR3 sequence is CASSLNSVLGSPLHF. CDR3 DNA sequence: TGTGCCAGCAGCTTAAATTCAGTCTTAGGTTCACCCCTCCACTTT.

The rearrangement links TRBV15 to TRBJ1-1; the D gene is possibly TRBD1 (5 bases). Germline CDR1 is LNHNV and CDR2 is YYDKDF (reference sequence). V gave up 0 bases and J gave up 7 bases, with 9 bases separating them. The CDR3 extends over 13 amino acids. In nucleotides, the CDR3 is TGTGCCACCAGCAGAGATCCAGGGAATGAAGCTTTCTTT. Translated, it gives CATSRDPGNEAFF.

The chain couples TRBV10-3 to TRBJ1-6, with a possible D match to TRBD1 (6 bases). The CDR3 is 15 residues long. V was shortened by 10 bases and J by 4 bases, with 17 bases between the two germline ends. The germline V gene has CDR1 ENHRY and CDR2 SYGVKD. In DNA form, the CDR3 reads TGTGCCACCTTACAGGGCAATGCGTATAATTCACCCCTCCACTTT. Its translation is CATLQGNAYNSPLHF.

This clonotype has more than one count but fewer than ten. For the CDR3, the DNA is TGTGCCAGCAGCTCCGTTTGGACTGAAGCTTTCTTT. Protein: CASSSVWTEAFF. This sequence joins TRBV4-2 and TRBJ1-1; D is undetermined. The germline V gene encodes CDR1 LGHNA and CDR2 YNFKEQ. Trimming removed 5 bases at V and 5 bases at J, with 9 bases between. The CDR3 contains 12 residues.

This clonotype was detected only a few times. This rearrangement joins TRBV20-1 to TRBJ2-5; D gene unclear. The ends were cut back, 3 bases at V and 5 bases at J, with 10 bases in the middle. The CDR3 extends over 12 amino acids. The V gene's germline CDR1 is DFQATT and CDR2 SNEGSKA (reference sequence). The CDR3 coding sequence is TGCAGTGCTAGGGTCCCTAGTGAGACCCAGTACTTC. It is translated as CSARVPSETQYF.

This clonotype was seen only once. V and J are TRBV6-1 and TRBJ2-3; D may match TRBD1 or TRBD2 (5 bases each). There are 15 residues in the CDR3. V lost 6 bases and J 3 bases, leaving 16 bases between the germline ends. Per the germline V gene, CDR1 is MNHNS and CDR2 is SASEGT. CDR3 in amino acids: CASSGKQVRTDTQYF. CDR3 nucleotide sequence: TGTGCCAGCAGCGGGAAACAGGTTAGGACAGATACGCAGTATTTT.

This clonotype turned up a few times. J is TRBJ1-2 and V is TRBV24-1; tentative D call: TRBD1 (5 bases). The CDR3 consists of 13 residues. Trimming cost V 9 bases and J 2 bases, with 12 bases left between them. CDR1 KGHDR and CDR2 SFDVKD come from the germline V gene. CDR3 DNA sequence: TGTGCCACCTCTGTGGGGACCAACTATGGCTACACCTTC. Residues: CATSVGTNYGYTF.